This TCR beta chain comes out of a study of cytomegalovirus exposure and HLA in healthy donors. Overall study context: The 130 or so validation repertoires used the same platform as the roughly 720 first-cohort repertoires (as reported by a later analysis). Study-level results: Reports indicated that the classifier achieved high specificity and sensitivity in diagnosing cytomegalovirus status. The CMV antigen specificity of a few CMV-associated chains was confirmed through in vitro analysis. Altogether, 164 TCR beta chains were recorded as cytomegalovirus-associated.

Points on this clone: Its matching antigen is unknown.

Sequenced by immunoSEQ multiplex PCR; TCRdb stores in-frame clones only, minus some. The table has some 61,000 clones, 95% to 98% seen once. The CDR3 sequence is 16 residues long. V was clipped by 0 bases and J by 4 bases; unmatched bases: 8. Germline V gene lookup returns CDR1 SGDLS and CDR2 YYNGEE. Sequenced sample: PBMCs. The chain couples TRBV9 to TRBJ1-1; 8 bases map to TRBD1. The clonotype comes from a woman aged 18-30 years in good health and CMV-seropositive. CDR3 coding DNA: TGTGCCAGCAGCGTAGGAGGGGGACAGGAGGGCACTGAAGCTTTCTTT. Its protein is CASSVGGGQEGTEAFF.